The subject of this entry is one T cell receptor beta chain. Donors included only healthy HIV-negative adults lacking recent acute infections or vaccinations. This specimen comes from a study of shared clonotypes between healthy human individuals. The overall study: Contributing individuals were a couple of females and a few males aged 18 to 49.

Amplification in unsorted PBMC replicate PCRs started from around 310 ng DNA, which equals 30,000 to 35,000 T cell genomes. Unsorted PBMC DNA underwent sequencing on ten immunoSEQ deep assay plates. Data came from immunoSEQ multiplex PCR; TCRdb stores just in-frame clones and leaves some out. Here the sample spans 400,000 to 600,000 clones, 60% to 80% being singletons. The germline V gene encodes CDR1 MDHEN and CDR2 SYDVKM. V was clipped by 7 bases and J by 7 bases; unmatched bases: 7. The CDR3 is 14 residues long. Material: PBMCs. The chain combines TRBV28 with TRBJ2-1; 10 bases fit TRBD2. This sequence originates from a middle-aged woman in good health. Some clones in this sample may be carry-over from other donors' samples. The CDR3 here is CASMTLAGVNEQFF. For the CDR3, the DNA is TGTGCCAGCATGACGCTAGCGGGAGTTAATGAGCAGTTCTTC.